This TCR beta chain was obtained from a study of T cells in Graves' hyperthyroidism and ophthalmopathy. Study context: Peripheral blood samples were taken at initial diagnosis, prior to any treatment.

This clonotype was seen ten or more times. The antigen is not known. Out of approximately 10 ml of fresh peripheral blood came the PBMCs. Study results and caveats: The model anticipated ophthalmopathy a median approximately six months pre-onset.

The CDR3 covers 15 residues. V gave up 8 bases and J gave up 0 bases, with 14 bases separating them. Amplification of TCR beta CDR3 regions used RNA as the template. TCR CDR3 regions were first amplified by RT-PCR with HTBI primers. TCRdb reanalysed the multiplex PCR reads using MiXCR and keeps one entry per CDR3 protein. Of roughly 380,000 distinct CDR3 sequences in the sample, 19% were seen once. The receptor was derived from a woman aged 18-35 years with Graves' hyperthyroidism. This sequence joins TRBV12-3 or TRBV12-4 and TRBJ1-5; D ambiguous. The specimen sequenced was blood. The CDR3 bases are TGTGCCAGCCGCCCCCCAGAAGATAGCAATCAGCCCCAGCATTTT. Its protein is CASRPPEDSNQPQHF.